Below, 30 T cell receptor beta chains from the same sample are listed, as sequenced in a study of a mutant IDH1 vaccine in newly diagnosed glioma. These receptors have no known antigen. Clones were sequenced by immunoSEQ multiplex PCR, and TCRdb holds only the in-frame ones, with some missing. The sample lists 30,000 to 45,000 clones, approximately 93% occurring once. Time point: week 5, during vaccination. What each vaccine dose contained was 300 ug of mutant IDH1 20-mer peptide, accompanied by topical imiquimod. The source was PBMCs, collected from a glioma patient whose treatment included an IDH1 peptide vaccine. These receptors were collected from a man over 45 with glioma.

The sample holds one count of this clone. The chain is built from TRBV6-1 and TRBJ1-4; D possibly corresponds to TRBD1 (6 bases). Trimming left V 6 bases short and J 4 bases short, with 12 bases between. The CDR3 loop spans 14 amino acids. The germline V gene has CDR1 MNHNS and CDR2 SASEGT. CDR3 sequence reads: CASSAQQGNEKLFF. CDR3 DNA: TGTGCCAGCAGCGCACAACAGGGTAATGAAAAACTGTTTTTT.

This chain joins TRBV14 and TRBJ2-2; D unclear. CDR1 and CDR2 (germline): SGHDN, FVKESK. The CDR3 consists of 11 residues. Trimming removed 3 bases at V and 6 bases at J, with 2 bases between. The CDR3 sequence: CASSHAGELFF. In DNA form, the CDR3 reads TGTGCCAGCAGCCACGCCGGGGAGCTGTTTTTT.

This rearrangement joins TRBV30 to TRBJ2-2, with D uncertain. CDR1 and CDR2 from the germline V gene are GTSNPN and SVGIG (reference sequence). Trimming cost V 3 bases and J 6 bases, with 20 bases left between them. This CDR3 has 16 residues. CDR3 sequence: CAWSAPSTRRAGELFF. CDR3 nucleotides: TGTGCCTGGAGCGCCCCGTCCACTCGTAGGGCCGGGGAGCTGTTTTTT.

This clone occurred once. This sequence joins TRBV25-1 and TRBJ2-3; D gene ambiguous. The CDR3 sequence is 14 residues long. V gave up 2 bases and J gave up 2 bases, with 8 bases separating them. Germline values: CDR1 MGHDK, CDR2 SYGVNS. CDR3 bases: TGTGCCAGCAGTGAACGTCACACCACAGATACGCAGTATTTT. Encoded protein: CASSERHTTDTQYF.

This clone was counted once. The chain employs TRBV10-3 and TRBJ2-3; 8 bases map to TRBD2. Looked up from germline, CDR1 is ENHRY and CDR2 is SYGVKD. The CDR3 is 15 residues long. Germline trimming cut 4 bases from V and 3 bases from J; bases unmatched to any gene: 6. The CDR3 bases are TGTGCCATCAGTGGGATTAGCGGGAAAACAGATACGCAGTATTTT. Amino acids: CAISGISGKTDTQYF.

This chain joins TRBV15 and TRBJ2-5; weak D call: TRBD1 (7 bases). The CDR3 spans 16 residues. Trimming cost V 4 bases and J 2 bases, with 17 bases left between them. The V gene's germline CDR1 is LNHNV and CDR2 YYDKDF (reference sequence). This chain's CDR3 is CATSNYRGGWQETQYF. The CDR3 coding sequence is TGTGCCACCAGCAATTACAGGGGAGGTTGGCAAGAGACCCAGTACTTC.

This chain uses TRBV5-4 with TRBJ2-6; D unresolved. Trimming left V 3 bases short and J 4 bases short, with 11 bases between. This CDR3 has 15 amino acids. Germline CDR1 reads SGHNT; CDR2 reads YYREEE (reference sequence). The CDR3 protein is CASSSINWGANVLTF. CDR3 in DNA: TGTGCCAGCAGCTCGATTAATTGGGGGGCCAACGTCCTGACTTTC.

The rearrangement joins TRBV15 to TRBJ2-7; D tentatively reads TRBD1 or TRBD2 (5 bases each). This CDR3 is 14 amino acids long. Germline lookup yields CDR1 LNHNV and CDR2 YYDKDF (reference sequence). Trimming removed 0 bases at V and 2 bases at J, with 8 bases between. CDR3 sequence reads: CATSREQGPYEQYF. DNA for the CDR3: TGTGCCACCAGCAGAGAGCAGGGACCCTACGAGCAGTACTTC.

The V gene is TRBV7-9, the J gene TRBJ1-6, with D maybe TRBD1 (6 bases). The CDR3 is 12 amino acids. V shed 5 bases and J shed 8 bases, with 7 bases lying between them. The germline V gene has CDR1 SEHNR and CDR2 FQNEAQ (reference sequence). CDR3 amino acids: CASSAGDSPLHF. Written as DNA, the CDR3 is TGTGCCAGCAGCGCAGGGGATTCACCCCTCCACTTT.

The chain employs TRBV10-3 and TRBJ1-1; TRBD1 matches at 9 bases. The CDR3 spans 13 residues. Germline values: CDR1 ENHRY, CDR2 SYGVKD. Losses at the gene ends were 10 bases for V and 3 bases for J; bases not matched to a gene: 6. The CDR3 coding sequence is TGTGCCACCCTAGACAGGGGGTACACTGAAGCTTTCTTT. Translating gives CATLDRGYTEAFF.

The rearrangement links TRBV7-8 to TRBJ2-5, with 11 bases matching TRBD2. Germline V lookup: CDR1 SGHVS, CDR2 FQNEAQ. This CDR3 has 15 residues. Losses at the gene ends were 6 bases for V and 5 bases for J; bases not matched to a gene: 8. DNA for the CDR3: TGTGCCAGCAGGGATAGCGGGAGGGCCGTTGAGACCCAGTACTTC. Translated: CASRDSGRAVETQYF.

The J gene is TRBJ1-4, the V gene TRBV6-5; a possible D gene is TRBD1 (6 bases). The CDR3 runs 16 residues. Germline-derived CDR1 and CDR2 are MNHEY and SVGAGI. V shed 3 bases and J shed 4 bases, with 15 bases lying between them. The CDR3 region is CASSYRVQGINEKLFF. The CDR3 DNA follows: TGTGCCAGCAGTTATAGAGTACAGGGAATTAATGAAAAACTGTTTTTT.

The chain carries TRBV29-1 and TRBJ2-7; the D gene is possibly TRBD2 (7 bases). Germline lookup yields CDR1 SQVTM and CDR2 ANQGSEA. The CDR3 has 15 amino acids. The V end lost 6 bases, the J end lost 2 bases, and 20 bases lay between the germline ends. The CDR3, as DNA: TGCAGCGTGAGTGGGGGGGCAGGGGACCCCTACGAGCAGTACTTC. Protein: CSVSGGAGDPYEQYF.

This rearrangement joins TRBV10-3 to TRBJ2-7; TRBD2 might be the D (6 bases). In germline, CDR1 is ENHRY, CDR2 SYGVKD. With 10 bases removed from V and 8 bases from J, the gap between germline ends came to 24 bases. The CDR3 is 14 residues long. The CDR3 bases are TGTGCCACCGCGGTACGGGACTCCCCCAGGAAGCAGTACTTC. Protein: CATAVRDSPRKQYF.

The chain employs TRBV28 and TRBJ2-7; D might be TRBD1 (6 bases). Germline V gene lookup returns CDR1 MDHEN and CDR2 SYDVKM. Trimming took 2 bases from V and 2 from J, leaving 10 bases between them. The CDR3 runs to 14 residues. DNA for the CDR3: TGTGCCAGCAGTTTAGAAGGGGACACCTACGAGCAGTACTTC. It encodes CASSLEGDTYEQYF.

V is TRBV23-1 and J is TRBJ1-5; tentative D call: TRBD1 (5 bases). TRBV23-1 is an ORF; its function is uncertain. Trimming removed 0 bases from V and 2 bases from J, with 11 bases in between. The CDR3 covers 16 residues. CDR3 in DNA: TGCGCCAGCAGTCAATCTTTTAGGGACGGCAATCAGCCCCAGCATTTT. Amino acids: CASSQSFRDGNQPQHF.

The rearrangement joins TRBV7-9 to TRBJ2-7; 7 nucleotides align to TRBD1. CDR1 and CDR2 from the germline V gene are SEHNR and FQNEAQ (reference sequence). The V segment lost 5 bases and the J segment 5 bases; nucleotides outside the gene matches: 9. The CDR3 contains 14 residues. CDR3 sequence: CASSRRQGVNEQYF. CDR3 in DNA: TGTGCCAGCAGCCGACGCCAGGGGGTCAACGAGCAGTACTTC.

V gene TRBV4-3 combines with J gene TRBJ2-2, with 8 bases that match TRBD1. Germline V gene lookup returns CDR1 LGHNA and CDR2 YSLEER. The CDR3 runs 16 residues. With V trimmed by 0 bases and J by 3 bases, 3 bases remained unmatched. The CDR3 DNA reads as TGCGCCAGCAGCCAAGACAGGGGGCGCGACACCGGGGAGCTGTTTTTT. Amino acids: CASSQDRGRDTGELFF.

The gene calls are TRBV4-1 and TRBJ2-5, with 7 bases identical to TRBD1. This CDR3 contains 13 residues. CDR1 is MGHRA, CDR2 YSYEKL, per germline. Losses at the gene ends were 4 bases for V and 3 bases for J; bases not matched to a gene: 2. This CDR3 is CASSRGQEETQYF. CDR3 nucleotides: TGCGCCAGCAGCCGAGGACAGGAAGAGACCCAGTACTTC.

CDR3: CASSYPDRSHEQYF. The CDR3 DNA sequence: TGCGCCAGCAGTTACCCGGACAGGTCGCACGAGCAGTACTTC. The V and J genes are TRBV23-1 and TRBJ2-7; 7 nucleotides align to TRBD1. TRBV23-1 has ORF status, its function being uncertain. Trimming cost V 5 bases and J 5 bases; bases outside gene matches: 9. The CDR3 is 14 residues long.

V gene TRBV15 combines with J gene TRBJ2-1; possibly TRBD1 for D (5 bases). Germline CDR1 is LNHNV and CDR2 is YYDKDF (reference sequence). V shed 0 bases and J shed 1 base, with 7 bases lying between them. There are 15 residues in the CDR3. DNA of the CDR3: TGTGCCACCAGCAGAGATGCAGGGTCCTACAATGAGCAGTTCTTC. This translates into CATSRDAGSYNEQFF.

The rearrangement joins TRBV5-1 to TRBJ1-4; tentative D call: TRBD1 (6 bases). This CDR3 has 16 amino acids. Per the germline V gene, CDR1 is SGHRS and CDR2 is YFSETQ. V was trimmed by 5 bases and J by 1 base, leaving 15 bases between them. The CDR3 DNA sequence: TGCGCCAGCAGGTTCCCGACAGGACAAACTAATGAAAAACTGTTTTTT. Residues: CASRFPTGQTNEKLFF. Complete variable domain (other parts from reference TRBV5-1 and TRBJ1-4): KAGVTQTPRYLIKTRGQQVTLSCSPISGHRSVSWYQQTPGQGLQFLFEYFSETQRNKGNFPGRFSGRQFSNSRSEMNVSTLELGDSALYLCASRFPTGQTNEKLFFGSGTQLSVL.

This chain uses TRBV7-3 with TRBJ2-3; D unresolved. Germline V gives CDR1 SGHTA, CDR2 FQGTGA. The CDR3 spans 13 residues. V lost 5 bases to trimming and J lost 1 base, with 7 bases between them. The CDR3 coding sequence is TGTGCCAGCAGCCTATCAGGCACAGATACGCAGTATTTT. Translating gives CASSLSGTDTQYF.

The chain links TRBV5-1 to TRBJ2-7; D possibly corresponds to TRBD2 (6 bases). Trimming left V 7 bases short and J 6 bases short, with 20 bases between. From germline, CDR1 is SGHRS and CDR2 YFSETQ. This CDR3 is 14 amino acids long. CDR3 bases: TGCGCCAGCGAAATAGGGATGACGCGGGGCGAGCAGTACTTC. It specifies CASEIGMTRGEQYF.

The chain has TRBV29-1 and TRBJ2-5; 7 bases map to TRBD2. The CDR3 has 13 amino acids. The germline V gene encodes CDR1 SQVTM and CDR2 ANQGSEA. J lost 3 bases, V lost 4 bases, and 5 bases had no gene match. The CDR3 is CSVGAGAEETQYF. DNA for the CDR3: TGCAGCGTTGGGGCGGGAGCGGAAGAGACCCAGTACTTC.

The V gene is TRBV5-6, the J gene TRBJ1-5; weak D call: TRBD1 (6 bases). V was shortened by 4 bases and J by 1 base, with 18 bases between the two germline ends. In germline, CDR1 is SGHDT, CDR2 YYEEEE. This CDR3 is 17 amino acids long. Here the CDR3 reads CASSVTLMGASNQPQHF. CDR3 sequence (DNA): TGTGCCAGCAGCGTAACTTTAATGGGGGCGAGCAATCAGCCCCAGCATTTT.

The chain is built from TRBV18 and TRBJ1-2; tentatively, D is TRBD1 (5 bases). Germline-derived CDR1 and CDR2 are KGHSH and LQKENI. This CDR3 has 13 amino acids. Trimming removed 2 bases at V and 14 bases at J, with 18 bases between. CDR3 amino acids: CASSPGLGVAWTF. CDR3 in DNA: TGTGCCAGCTCACCAGGATTGGGGGTGGCATGGACCTTC.

The V call is TRBV9, the J call TRBJ2-1, with D unclear. Germline CDR1 reads SGDLS; CDR2 reads YYNGEE. Trimming removed 0 bases at V and 9 bases at J, with 10 bases between. The CDR3 totals 13 residues. The CDR3 loop is CASSVVLHSEQFF. DNA of the CDR3: TGTGCCAGCAGCGTAGTCCTCCACTCTGAGCAGTTCTTC.

The chain recombines TRBV5-1 with TRBJ2-5; D unclear. This CDR3 is built from 15 residues. Germline V gene data show CDR1 as SGHRS and CDR2 as YFSETQ. V was shortened by 2 bases and J by 2 bases, with 13 bases between the two germline ends. This chain's CDR3 is CASSFTDDIQETQYF. DNA for the CDR3: TGCGCCAGCAGCTTTACCGACGATATTCAAGAGACCCAGTACTTC.

The rearrangement uses TRBV6-1 and TRBJ2-1, with 7 bases lining up with TRBD1. This CDR3 has 15 residues. V lost 2 bases and J lost 3; bases outside the gene matches: 4. Germline values: CDR1 MNHNS, CDR2 SASEGT. CDR3 DNA: TGTGCCAGCAGTGAACGCTGGACAGGCTACAATGAGCAGTTCTTC. Translation: CASSERWTGYNEQFF.